A single sample gave rise to the 13 T cell receptor beta chains below, sequenced in a study of early T cells in non-severe SARS-CoV-2 infection. TCRdb reprocessed the 5' RACE reads via MiXCR and lists one record per CDR3 protein. The sample carries 100,000 to 130,000 distinct CDR3 sequences, 9% to 14% recorded once. Sequenced input: whole blood. All receptors derive from an adult who was a healthcare worker with PCR-confirmed SARS-CoV-2 infection or an uninfected control (not recorded which).

The DNA of the CDR3 is TGTGCCAGCAGTTTTTCCCCCCCAGGAGCCGGGGAGCTGTTTTTT. Amino acids: CASSFSPPGAGELFF. The chain carries TRBV27 and TRBJ2-2; D uncertain. The CDR3 totals 15 residues. Trimming stripped 3 bases from V and 6 bases from J, with 14 bases between. CDR1 MNHEY and CDR2 SMNVEV come from the germline V gene (reference sequence).

This clonotype was seen many times. CDR3 sequence reads: CASSTDRGGQETQYF. The DNA for the CDR3 is TGTGCCAGCAGCACGGACAGGGGAGGCCAAGAGACCCAGTACTTC. The chain employs TRBV6-5 and TRBJ2-5, with TRBD1 matching 9 bases. Unmatched junction bases numbered 6, after V lost 6 bases and J lost 1 base. The CDR3 has 15 residues. Germline V CDR1 and CDR2: MNHEY, SVGAGI.

This clonotype was counted at least ten times. The V gene is TRBV5-1, the J gene TRBJ1-2; D gene uncertain. CDR3 length: 13 amino acids. CDR1 and CDR2 (germline): SGHRS, YFSETQ. The germline V and J ends were trimmed by 4 bases and 9 bases, with 16 bases remaining between them. The CDR3 DNA sequence: TGCGCCAGCAGCCTCGACGAGGGTCGAAGCTACACCTTC. Encoded protein: CASSLDEGRSYTF. Together with reference TRBV5-1 and TRBJ1-2, the CDR3 gives the full variable domain: KAGVTQTPRYLIKTRGQQVTLSCSPISGHRSVSWYQQTPGQGLQFLFEYFSETQRNKGNFPGRFSGRQFSNSRSEMNVSTLELGDSALYLCASSLDEGRSYTFGSGTRLTVV.

This clonotype turned up a few times. The chain joins TRBV19 to TRBJ2-7; D not resolved. Per germline, CDR1 LNHDA and CDR2 SQIVND (reference sequence). Trimming pared 2 bases from V and 0 bases from J, leaving 8 bases between. The CDR3 covers 14 residues. This chain's CDR3 is CASSIMGVSYEQYF. CDR3 DNA sequence: TGTGCCAGTAGTATAATGGGTGTCTCCTACGAGCAGTACTTC. Full variable domain (remainder filled in from reference TRBV19 and TRBJ2-7): DGGITQSPKYLFRKEGQNVTLSCEQNLNHDAMYWYRQDPGQGLRLIYYSQIVNDFQKGDIAEGYSVSREKKESFPLTVTSAQKNPTAFYLCASSIMGVSYEQYFGPGTRLTVT.

With regard to this clonotype: With a much larger clone just one base away, this may be a read error. DNA for the CDR3: TGCAGTCCTGTTAAAGGACAGAACTATGGCTACACCTTC. This codes for CSPVKGQNYGYTF. The genes are TRBV20-1 and TRBJ1-2, with D tentatively TRBD1 (6 bases). Deletions cut 8 bases from V and 2 bases from J, with 15 bases between. Germline CDR1 is DFQATT and CDR2 is SNEGSKA (reference sequence). This CDR3 region has 13 residues.

This clonotype was seen ten or more times. The chain couples TRBV2 to TRBJ1-5; the D is unclear. There are 13 residues in the CDR3. With 5 bases removed from V and 3 bases from J, the gap between germline ends came to 8 bases. CDR1 and CDR2 from the germline V gene are SNHLY and FYNNEI. CDR3 in DNA: TGTGCCAGCAGTTCAACTTTCAATCAGCCCCAGCATTTT. Translated: CASSSTFNQPQHF.

Only a few counts were recorded for this clonotype. This rearrangement joins TRBV5-4 to TRBJ2-1, with TRBD2 as a possible D gene (5 bases). In germline, CDR1 is SGHNT, CDR2 YYREEE (reference sequence). The V gene lost 0 bases and the J gene lost 9 bases, with 16 bases spanning the gap. The CDR3 is 15 residues long. CDR3 sequence reads: CASSLGSSSYGEQFF. The CDR3, as DNA: TGTGCCAGCAGCTTGGGCTCTAGCTCTTACGGTGAGCAGTTCTTC.

The V and J genes are TRBV5-1 and TRBJ2-5; D unresolved. This CDR3 has 15 amino acids. Germline V gene sequence: CDR1 SGHRS, CDR2 YFSETQ. V lost 4 bases and J lost 1, with 14 bases in between. The CDR3: CASSIRPTTQETQYF. In DNA form, the CDR3 reads TGCGCCAGCAGCATTCGACCAACTACCCAAGAGACCCAGTACTTC.

This clonotype was counted between two and nine times. The chain links TRBV7-2 to TRBJ2-5; 15 bases are shared with TRBD2. With V trimmed by 5 bases and J by 9 bases, 16 bases remained unmatched. Germline V gene sequence: CDR1 SGHTA, CDR2 FQGNSA. This CDR3 comprises 18 residues. CDR3 DNA sequence: TGTGCCAGCAGCCCTGGGACTAGCGGGAGGATTTCAAGGGGGGCCCAGTACTTC. Its translation is CASSPGTSGRISRGAQYF.

This clonotype was observed a few times. The chain uses TRBV2 and TRBJ2-7; D remains unclear. Trimming shortened V by 2 bases and J by 7 bases, and 15 bases separated the two germline ends. CDR3 length equals 14 residues. The V gene's germline CDR1 is SNHLY and CDR2 FYNNEI. The CDR3 loop is CASSETPTSREQYF. CDR3 sequence (DNA): TGTGCCAGCAGTGAAACCCCAACCTCGAGGGAGCAGTACTTC.

V usage is TRBV2 and J usage is TRBJ2-7; TRBD1 matches 11 bases. Germline lookup yields CDR1 SNHLY and CDR2 FYNNEI. The CDR3 contains 13 residues. V shed 7 bases and J 6 bases; nucleotides not matched to a gene: 5. For the CDR3, the DNA is TGTGCCAGCATGGAGGACAGGGGGCTCGAGCAGTACTTC. Residues: CASMEDRGLEQYF.

This clonotype has a count of ten or more. This chain uses TRBV29-1 with TRBJ2-7, with D maybe TRBD1 (5 bases). The CDR3 covers 12 residues. Trimming removed 5 bases from V and 1 base from J, with 9 bases in between. Germline V lookup: CDR1 SQVTM, CDR2 ANQGSEA. The CDR3 nucleotides are TGCAGCGTTCAGACAGATTCCTACGAGCAGTACTTC. Translating it yields CSVQTDSYEQYF.

This clonotype was detected ten times or more. V usage is TRBV20-1 and J usage is TRBJ1-5, with D perhaps TRBD1 (5 bases). The CDR3 is 16 residues long. The V end was cut by 4 bases, the J end by 3 bases, with 19 bases between. Looked up from germline, CDR1 is DFQATT and CDR2 is SNEGSKA (reference sequence). CDR3 nucleotides: TGCAGTGCTACCTCTTTTTCGGGGGTACACAATCAGCCCCAGCATTTT. Protein: CSATSFSGVHNQPQHF.